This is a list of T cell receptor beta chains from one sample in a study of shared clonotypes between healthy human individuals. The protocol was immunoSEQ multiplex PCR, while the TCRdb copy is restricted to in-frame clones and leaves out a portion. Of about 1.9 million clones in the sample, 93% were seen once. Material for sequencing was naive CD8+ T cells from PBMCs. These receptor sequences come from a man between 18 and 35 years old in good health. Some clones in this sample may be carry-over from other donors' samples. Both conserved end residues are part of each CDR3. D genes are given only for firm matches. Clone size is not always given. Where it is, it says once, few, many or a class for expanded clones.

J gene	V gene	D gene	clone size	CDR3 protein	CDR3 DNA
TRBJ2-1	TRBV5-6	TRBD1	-	CASSFGTGKSNEQFF	TGTGCCAGCAGCTTCGGGACAGGGAAGTCCAATGAGCAGTTCTTC
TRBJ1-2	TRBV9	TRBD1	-	CASSDGTGYTPNYGYTF	TGTGCCAGCAGCGATGGGACAGGGTATACCCCAAACTATGGCTACACCTTC
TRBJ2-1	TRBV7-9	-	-	CASSARGFNEQFF	TGTGCCAGCAGCGCCCGGGGGTTCAATGAGCAGTTCTTC
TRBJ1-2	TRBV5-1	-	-	CASGSLRNGYTF	TGCGCCAGCGGTTCTTTGCGTAATGGCTACACCTTC
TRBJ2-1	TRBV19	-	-	CATRSDRDNEQFF	TGTGCCACCCGCAGCGACAGAGACAATGAGCAGTTCTTC
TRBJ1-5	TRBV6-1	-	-	CASSESPGQPQHF	TGTGCCAGCAGTGAAAGTCCGGGGCAGCCCCAGCATTTT
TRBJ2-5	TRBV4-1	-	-	CASSQDPPLGLVETQYF	TGCGCCAGCAGCCAAGATCCCCCATTAGGTCTGGTAGAGACCCAGTACTTC
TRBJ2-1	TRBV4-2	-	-	CASSQERGPYNEQFF	TGTGCCAGCAGCCAAGAACGGGGGCCCTACAATGAGCAGTTCTTC
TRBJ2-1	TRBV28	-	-	CASSLSRSSYNEQFF	TGTGCCAGCAGTTTGAGCAGGAGCTCCTACAATGAGCAGTTCTTC
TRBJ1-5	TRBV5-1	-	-	CASSQEPGRPDQPQHF	TGCGCCAGCAGCCAGGAACCGGGACGGCCAGATCAGCCCCAGCATTTT
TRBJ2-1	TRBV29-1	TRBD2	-	CSARLRGLLGDNEQFF	TGCAGCGCCCGTTTGCGGGGACTACTAGGGGACAATGAGCAGTTCTTC
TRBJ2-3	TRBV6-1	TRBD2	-	CASSAPGTSVNTQYF	TGTGCCAGCAGTGCCCCCGGGACTAGCGTAAATACGCAGTATTTT
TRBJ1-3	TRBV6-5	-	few	CASSYSRNSGNTIYF	TGTGCCAGCAGTTACTCCCGCAACTCTGGAAACACCATATATTTT
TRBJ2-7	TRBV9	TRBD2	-	CASSTSPGLVAHEQYF	TGTGCCAGCAGCACCAGCCCGGGACTAGTCGCGCACGAGCAGTACTTC
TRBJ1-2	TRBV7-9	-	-	CASSLPQDYYGYTF	TGTGCCAGCAGCTTACCACAGGACTACTATGGCTACACCTTC
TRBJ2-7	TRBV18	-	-	CASSPSLGTYEQYF	TGTGCCAGCTCACCATCTTTAGGGACCTACGAGCAGTACTTC
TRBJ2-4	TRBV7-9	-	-	CASSLVGVAKNIQYF	TGTGCCAGCAGCTTAGTAGGGGTAGCCAAAAACATTCAGTACTTC
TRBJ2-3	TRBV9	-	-	CASSDRNTDTQYF	TGTGCCAGCAGCGACCGGAACACAGATACGCAGTATTTT
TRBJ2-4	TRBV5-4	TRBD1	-	CASSAADRDNIQYF	TGTGCCAGCAGCGCGGCGGACAGGGATAACATTCAGTACTTC
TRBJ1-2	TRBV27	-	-	CASPLRGASYGYTF	TGTGCCAGCCCACTGCGGGGGGCTTCCTATGGCTACACCTTC
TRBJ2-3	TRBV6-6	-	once	CASTPGRDTQYF	TGTGCCAGCACACCCGGGCGGGATACGCAGTATTTT
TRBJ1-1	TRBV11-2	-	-	CASSPDSYTEAFF	TGTGCCAGCAGCCCGGACAGCTACACTGAAGCTTTCTTT
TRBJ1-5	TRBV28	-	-	CASSLRQGIQPQHF	TGTGCCAGCAGTTTAAGGCAGGGGATTCAGCCCCAGCATTTT
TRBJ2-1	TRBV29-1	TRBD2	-	CSVWGTSGSNEQFF	TGCAGCGTTTGGGGGACTAGCGGGAGTAATGAGCAGTTCTTC
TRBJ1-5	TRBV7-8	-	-	CASSLGGWITGNQPQHF	TGTGCCAGCAGCCTAGGGGGGTGGATCACGGGCAATCAGCCCCAGCATTTT
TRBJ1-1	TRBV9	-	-	CASSNSGTEAFF	TGTGCCAGCAGCAATAGCGGCACTGAAGCTTTCTTT
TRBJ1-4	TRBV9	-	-	CASSSRGADEKLFF	TGTGCCAGCAGCTCCCGTGGAGCGGACGAAAAACTGTTTTTT
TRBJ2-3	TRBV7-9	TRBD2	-	CASSLDVSGSVDTQYF	TGTGCCAGCAGCTTAGATGTTAGCGGGAGTGTAGATACGCAGTATTTT
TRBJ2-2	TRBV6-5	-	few	CASSYGVPGELFF	TGTGCCAGCAGTTACGGGGTCCCCGGGGAGCTGTTTTTT
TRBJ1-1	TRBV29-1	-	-	CSVRWQGSTEAFF	TGCAGCGTCCGATGGCAGGGATCCACTGAAGCTTTCTTT
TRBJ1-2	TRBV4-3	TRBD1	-	CASSQGQGAYLYGYTF	TGCGCCAGCAGCCAAGGACAGGGGGCGTACCTCTATGGCTACACCTTC
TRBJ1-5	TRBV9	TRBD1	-	CASSVDGTGVLLHF	TGTGCCAGCAGCGTAGATGGGACAGGGGTGCTACTGCATTTT
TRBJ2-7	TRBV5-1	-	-	CASSLAAGYEQYF	TGCGCCAGCAGCTTAGCAGCAGGCTACGAGCAGTACTTC
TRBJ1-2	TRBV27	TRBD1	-	CASWDRGARGYTF	TGTGCCAGCTGGGACAGGGGCGCGAGGGGCTACACCTTC
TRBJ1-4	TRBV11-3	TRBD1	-	CAITGGGEKLFF	TGTGCCATAACAGGGGGCGGTGAAAAACTGTTTTTT
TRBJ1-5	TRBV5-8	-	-	CASSGQPQHF	TGTGCCAGCAGCGGTCAGCCCCAGCATTTT
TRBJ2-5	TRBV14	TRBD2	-	CASSQTSGTYQETQYF	TGTGCCAGCAGCCAGACTAGCGGGACGTACCAAGAGACCCAGTACTTC
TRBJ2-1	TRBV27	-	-	CASSFGAPDEQFF	TGTGCCAGCAGTTTCGGTGCGCCGGATGAGCAGTTCTTC
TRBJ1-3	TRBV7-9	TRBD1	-	CASSLMGQGVNGNTIYF	TGTGCCAGCAGCTTAATGGGACAGGGGGTGAATGGAAACACCATATATTTT
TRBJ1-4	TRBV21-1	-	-	CASSNRDGTTNEKLFF	TGTGCCAGCAGCAATCGCGACGGAACAACTAATGAAAAACTGTTTTTT
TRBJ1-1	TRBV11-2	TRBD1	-	CASSPRQGINTEAFF	TGTGCCAGCAGCCCCAGACAGGGAATAAACACTGAAGCTTTCTTT
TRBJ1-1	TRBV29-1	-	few	CSVVTEAAEAFF	TGCAGCGTTGTAACAGAGGCGGCTGAAGCTTTCTTT
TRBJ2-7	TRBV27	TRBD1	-	CASSSPGTGRQEQYF	TGTGCCAGCAGTTCCCCCGGGACAGGGAGACAAGAGCAGTACTTC
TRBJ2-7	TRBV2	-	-	CASSEIAGEYSYEQYF	TGTGCCAGCAGTGAAATTGCGGGCGAGTACTCCTACGAGCAGTACTTC
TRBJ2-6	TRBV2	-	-	CASESQKGAGANVLTF	TGTGCCAGTGAGAGTCAGAAGGGCGCTGGGGCCAACGTCCTGACTTTC
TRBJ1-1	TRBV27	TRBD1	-	CASSPWTGSTEAFF	TGTGCCAGCAGTCCCTGGACAGGGTCCACTGAAGCTTTCTTT
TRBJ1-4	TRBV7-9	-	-	CASSLGGAGTVELFF	TGTGCCAGCAGCTTAGGGGGCGCGGGAACGGTAGAACTGTTTTTT
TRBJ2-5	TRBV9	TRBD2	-	CASSVPLAGGGEETQYF	TGTGCCAGCAGCGTACCCCTAGCGGGAGGAGGGGAAGAGACCCAGTACTTC
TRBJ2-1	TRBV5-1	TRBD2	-	CASSPKTGGWENNEQFF	TGCGCCAGCAGCCCGAAAACGGGAGGGTGGGAAAACAATGAGCAGTTCTTC
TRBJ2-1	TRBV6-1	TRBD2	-	CASSGPLAGPNNEQFF	TGTGCCAGCAGTGGTCCACTAGCGGGCCCCAACAATGAGCAGTTCTTC